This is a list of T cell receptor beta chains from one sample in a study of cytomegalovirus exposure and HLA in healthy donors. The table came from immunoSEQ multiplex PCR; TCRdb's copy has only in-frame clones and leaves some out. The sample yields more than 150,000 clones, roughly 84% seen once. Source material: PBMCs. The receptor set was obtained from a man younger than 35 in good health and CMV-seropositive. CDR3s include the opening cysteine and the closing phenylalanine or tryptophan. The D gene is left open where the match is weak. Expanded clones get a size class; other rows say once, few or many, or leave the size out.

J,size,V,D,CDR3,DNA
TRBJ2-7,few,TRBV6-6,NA,CASRFSAGSYEQYF,TGTGCCAGCAGATTTAGCGCTGGCTCCTACGAGCAGTACTTC
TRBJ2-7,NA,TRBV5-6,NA,CASSLGRVLYEQYF,TGTGCCAGCAGCTTGGGCAGGGTGTTGTACGAGCAGTACTTC
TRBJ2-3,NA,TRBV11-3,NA,CASSPLETDTQYF,TGTGCCAGCAGCCCCTTGGAGACAGATACGCAGTATTTT
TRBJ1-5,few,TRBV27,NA,CATSGGGSNQPQHF,TGTGCCACCTCTGGGGGAGGGAGCAATCAGCCCCAGCATTTT
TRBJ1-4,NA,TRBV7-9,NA,CASSLGTNGNEKLFF,TGTGCCAGCAGCTTAGGAACGAACGGTAATGAAAAACTGTTTTTT
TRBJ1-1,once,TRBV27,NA,CASSLFSRTEAFF,TGTGCCAGCAGTTTGTTTAGTCGGACTGAAGCTTTCTTT
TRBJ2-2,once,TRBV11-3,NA,CASSLTLRGDTGELFF,TGTGCCAGCAGCTTAACCCTCAGGGGGGATACCGGGGAGCTGTTTTTT
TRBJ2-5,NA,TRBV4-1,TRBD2,CASSQDSLAGGQETQYF,TGCGCCAGCAGCCAAGATTCCCTAGCGGGAGGGCAAGAGACCCAGTACTTC
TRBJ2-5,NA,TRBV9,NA,CASSSSSWGGRQETQYF,TGTGCCAGCAGCTCCAGTAGTTGGGGGGGGCGACAAGAGACCCAGTACTTC
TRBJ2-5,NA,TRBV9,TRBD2,CASSVTGTSGTGGEETQYF,TGTGCCAGCAGCGTAACGGGGACTAGCGGGACGGGGGGGGAGGAGACCCAGTACTTC
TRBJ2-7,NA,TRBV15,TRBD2,CATSRQRGLAAYEQYF,TGTGCCACCAGCAGACAACGGGGACTAGCCGCCTACGAGCAGTACTTC
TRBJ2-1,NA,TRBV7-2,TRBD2,CASSSRTSGAYNEQFF,TGTGCCAGCAGCTCGCGGACTAGCGGAGCCTACAATGAGCAGTTCTTC
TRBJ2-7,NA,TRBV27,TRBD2,CASSEAGGLRYEQYF,TGTGCCAGCAGTGAAGCGGGAGGTCTGAGGTACGAGCAGTACTTC
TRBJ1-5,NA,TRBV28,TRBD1,CASRDRAGNQPQHF,TGTGCCAGCAGGGACAGGGCGGGCAATCAGCCCCAGCATTTT
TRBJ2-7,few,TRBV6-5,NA,CASSPSRASSYEQYF,TGTGCCAGCAGCCCATCCCGCGCAAGCTCCTACGAGCAGTACTTC
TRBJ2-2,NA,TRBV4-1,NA,CASSERQIATGELFF,TGCGCCAGCAGCGAGCGACAGATAGCAACCGGGGAGCTGTTTTTT
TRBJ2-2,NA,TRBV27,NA,CASSRVLNTGELFF,TGTGCCAGCTCTCGGGTTCTGAACACCGGGGAGCTGTTTTTT
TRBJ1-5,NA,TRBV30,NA,CAWAGRGDQPQHF,TGTGCCTGGGCCGGCAGGGGCGATCAGCCCCAGCATTTT